The subject of this entry is one TCR beta chain. Its specificity is unknown. These data are taken from a study of identical twins. Study-wide results and limits: Beta out-of-frame sequences showed weaker excess sharing between twins. A partial confounding effect on zero-insertion analyses could come from invariant MAIT and iNKT cells.

There are 11 residues in the CDR3. Germline V gene sequence: CDR1 SEHNR, CDR2 FQNEAQ (reference sequence). V lost 5 bases to trimming and J lost 10 bases, with 8 bases between them. TCRdb reprocessed the 5' RACE reads via MiXCR and lists one record per CDR3 protein. The data contain 300,000 to 400,000 distinct CDR3 sequences, 9% to 15% of them singletons. These same data were also listed under a study on yellow fever vaccine responses in identical twins.

The J gene is TRBJ2-2, the V gene TRBV7-9; D is undetermined. The sequence was collected from a woman in her late teens or twenties in good health. Sequencing was performed on CD8+ T cells sorted from blood. The CDR3 protein is CASSRRQELFF. The CDR3 DNA follows: TGTGCCAGCAGCCGTCGACAGGAGCTGTTTTTT.